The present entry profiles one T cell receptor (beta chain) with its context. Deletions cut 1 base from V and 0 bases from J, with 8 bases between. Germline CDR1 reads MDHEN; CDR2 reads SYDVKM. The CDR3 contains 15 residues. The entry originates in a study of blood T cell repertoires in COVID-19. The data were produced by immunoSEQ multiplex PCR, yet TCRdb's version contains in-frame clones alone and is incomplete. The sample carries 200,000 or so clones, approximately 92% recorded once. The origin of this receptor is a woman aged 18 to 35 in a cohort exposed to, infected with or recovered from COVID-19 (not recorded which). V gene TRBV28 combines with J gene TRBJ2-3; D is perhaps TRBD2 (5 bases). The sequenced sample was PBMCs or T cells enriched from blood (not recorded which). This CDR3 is CASSLYRGSTDTQYF. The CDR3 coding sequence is TGTGCCAGCAGTTTATATCGGGGAAGCACAGATACGCAGTATTTT.